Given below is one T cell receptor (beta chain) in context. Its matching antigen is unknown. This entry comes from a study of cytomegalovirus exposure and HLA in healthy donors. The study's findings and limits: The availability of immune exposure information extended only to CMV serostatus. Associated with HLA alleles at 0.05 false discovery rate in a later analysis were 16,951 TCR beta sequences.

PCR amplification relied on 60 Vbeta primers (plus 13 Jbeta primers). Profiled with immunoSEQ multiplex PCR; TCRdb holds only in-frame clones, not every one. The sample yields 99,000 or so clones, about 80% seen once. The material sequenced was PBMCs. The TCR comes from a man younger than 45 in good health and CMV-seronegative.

This chain's CDR3 is CASSGTLRGSPLHF. For the CDR3, the DNA is TGTGCCAGCAGCGGGACACTAAGGGGTTCACCCCTCCACTTT. The chain couples TRBV25-1 to TRBJ1-6; D is perhaps TRBD1 (6 bases). This CDR3 has 14 residues. The ends were cut back, 6 bases at V and 9 bases at J, with 15 bases in the middle. The germline CDR1 and CDR2 sequences are MGHDK and SYGVNS.